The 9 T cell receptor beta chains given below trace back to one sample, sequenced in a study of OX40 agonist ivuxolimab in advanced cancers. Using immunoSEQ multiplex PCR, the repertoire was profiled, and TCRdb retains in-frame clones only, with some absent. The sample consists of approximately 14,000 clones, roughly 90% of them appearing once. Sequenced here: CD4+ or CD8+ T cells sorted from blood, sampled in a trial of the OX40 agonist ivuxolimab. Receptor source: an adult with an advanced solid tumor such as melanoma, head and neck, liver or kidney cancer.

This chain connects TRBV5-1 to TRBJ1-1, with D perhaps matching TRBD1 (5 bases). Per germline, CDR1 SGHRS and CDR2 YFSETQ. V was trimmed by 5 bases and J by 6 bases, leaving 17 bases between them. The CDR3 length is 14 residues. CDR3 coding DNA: TGCGCCAGCAGATTAACCGGGACTCCTTCTGAAGCTTTCTTT. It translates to CASRLTGTPSEAFF.

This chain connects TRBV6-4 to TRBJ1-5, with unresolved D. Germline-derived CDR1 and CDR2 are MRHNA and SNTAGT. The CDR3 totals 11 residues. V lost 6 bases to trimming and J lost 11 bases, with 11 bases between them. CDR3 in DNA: TGTGCCAGCAGCCCTTCGGGAGCCCAGCATTTT. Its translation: CASSPSGAQHF.

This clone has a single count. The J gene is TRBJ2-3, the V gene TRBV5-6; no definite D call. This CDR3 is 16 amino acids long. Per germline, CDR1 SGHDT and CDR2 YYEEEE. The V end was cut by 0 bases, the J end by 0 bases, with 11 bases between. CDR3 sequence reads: CASSLAPSVSTDTQYF. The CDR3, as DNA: TGTGCCAGCAGCTTGGCTCCCAGCGTTAGCACAGATACGCAGTATTTT.

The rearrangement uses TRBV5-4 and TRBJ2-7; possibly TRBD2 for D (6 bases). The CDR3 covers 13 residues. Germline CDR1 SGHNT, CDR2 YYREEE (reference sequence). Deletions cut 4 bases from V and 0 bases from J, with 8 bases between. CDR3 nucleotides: TGTGCCAGCAGCGGAGGGATCTCCTACGAGCAGTACTTC. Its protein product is CASSGGISYEQYF.

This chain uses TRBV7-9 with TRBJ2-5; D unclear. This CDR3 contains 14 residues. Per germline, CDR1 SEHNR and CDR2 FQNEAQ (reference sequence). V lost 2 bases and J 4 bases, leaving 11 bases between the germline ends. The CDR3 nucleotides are TGTGCCAGCAGCTTACCGGGCCTGGGAGAGACCCAGTACTTC. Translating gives CASSLPGLGETQYF.

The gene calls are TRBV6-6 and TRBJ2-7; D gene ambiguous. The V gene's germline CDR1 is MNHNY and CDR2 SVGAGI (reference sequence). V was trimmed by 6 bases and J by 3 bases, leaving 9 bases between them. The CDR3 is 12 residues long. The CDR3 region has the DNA TGTGCCAGCAGCCGGCCCTACTACGAGCAGTACTTC. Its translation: CASSRPYYEQYF.

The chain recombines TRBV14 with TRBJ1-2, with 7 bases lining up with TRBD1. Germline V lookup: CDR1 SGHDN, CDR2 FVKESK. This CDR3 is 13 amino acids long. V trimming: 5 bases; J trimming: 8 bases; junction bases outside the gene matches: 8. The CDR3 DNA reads TGTGCCAGCAGCGAGACAGGGACTTACGGCTACACCTTC. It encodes CASSETGTYGYTF.

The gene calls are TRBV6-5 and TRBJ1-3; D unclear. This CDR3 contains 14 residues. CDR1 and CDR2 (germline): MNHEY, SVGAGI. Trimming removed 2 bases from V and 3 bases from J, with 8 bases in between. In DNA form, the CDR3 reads TGTGCCAGCAGTTACGGCCAGCTTGGAAACACCATATATTTT. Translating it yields CASSYGQLGNTIYF.

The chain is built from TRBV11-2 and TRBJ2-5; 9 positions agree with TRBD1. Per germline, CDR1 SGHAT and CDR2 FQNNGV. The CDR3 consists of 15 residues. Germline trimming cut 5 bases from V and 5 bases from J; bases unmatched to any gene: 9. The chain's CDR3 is CASSPYDRGWETQYF. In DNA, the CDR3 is TGTGCCAGCAGCCCCTATGACAGGGGGTGGGAGACCCAGTACTTC.